This T cell receptor beta chain was captured by sequencing in a study of OX40 agonist ivuxolimab in advanced cancers. This clone was observed a few times. TCRdb's copy holds only in-frame clones and misses some; the assay was immunoSEQ multiplex PCR. Among some 72,000 clones listed, more than 80% were seen once. The germline CDR1 and CDR2 sequences are MNHNY and SVGAGI (reference sequence). This CDR3 has 15 amino acids. Trimming left V 6 bases short and J 2 bases short, with 17 bases between. Here the sequenced sample was CD4+ or CD8+ T cells sorted from blood, taken in a trial of the OX40 agonist ivuxolimab. The source of this sequence is an adult with an advanced solid tumor such as melanoma, head and neck, liver or kidney cancer. V and J are TRBV6-6 and TRBJ2-7; D is possibly TRBD2 (7 bases). The CDR3 region has the DNA TGTGCCAGCAGCGCTGCGGGGGACATCACCTACGAGCAGTACTTC. It encodes CASSAAGDITYEQYF.